The T cell receptor beta chain described here comes from a study of blood T cell repertoires in COVID-19. Study details: Some COVID-19 samples were acute and others convalescent; all came from the United States, Italy and Spain.

The CDR3 is made up of 13 amino acids. Germline loops: CDR1 SGDLS, CDR2 YYNGEE. The V segment lost 4 bases and the J segment 8 bases; nucleotides outside the gene matches: 5. As originally analysed: Amplification of reference gene primers was used by the study to estimate nucleated cell counts. The protocol was immunoSEQ multiplex PCR, while the TCRdb copy is restricted to in-frame clones and leaves out a portion. For V, J and clone size, that table is used; D and trimming come from the DNA. The sample lists approximately 110,000 clones; around 85% were seen once. This clone was detected once. V is TRBV9 and J is TRBJ2-1, with TRBD2 identical over 8 bases. The receptor was derived from a human donor in a cohort sampled during active COVID-19. The specimen sequenced was peripheral blood. CDR3 in DNA: TGTGCCAGCAGCCCGCCGGGGGGGGATGAGCAGTTCTTC. Protein sequence: CASSPPGGDEQFF.